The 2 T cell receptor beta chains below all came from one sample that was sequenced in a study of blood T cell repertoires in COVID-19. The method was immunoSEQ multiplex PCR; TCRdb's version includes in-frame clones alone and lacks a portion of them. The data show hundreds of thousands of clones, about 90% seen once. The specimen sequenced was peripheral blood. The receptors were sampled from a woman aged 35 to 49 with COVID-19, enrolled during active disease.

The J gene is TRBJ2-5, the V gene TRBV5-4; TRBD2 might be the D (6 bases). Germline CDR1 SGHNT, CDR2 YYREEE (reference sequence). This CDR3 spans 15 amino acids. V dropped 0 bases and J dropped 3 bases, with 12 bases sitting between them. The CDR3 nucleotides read TGTGCCAGCAGCTTGGGCGGGACCATAAAAGAGACCCAGTACTTC. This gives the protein CASSLGGTIKETQYF.

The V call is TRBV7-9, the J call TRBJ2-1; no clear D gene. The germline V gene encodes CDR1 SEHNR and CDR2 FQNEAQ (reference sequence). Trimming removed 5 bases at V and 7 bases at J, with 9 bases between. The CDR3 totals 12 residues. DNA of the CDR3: TGTGCCAGCAGCGTCGACGGGAATGAGCAGTTCTTC. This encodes CASSVDGNEQFF.